Sequencing of this T cell receptor (beta chain) was carried out in a study of T-cell memory formation after mild COVID-19. Study-level points and caveats: Clones contracting over day 15 to 85 were CD4/CD8 balanced, with later expanders leaning CD4+.

A note on this clonotype: Its specificity is not known.

Germline-derived CDR1 and CDR2 are DFQATT and SNEGSKA (reference sequence). This CDR3 has 13 amino acids. Trimming pared 3 bases from V and 6 bases from J, leaving 14 bases between. MiXCR, run by TCRdb on the 5' RACE reads, gives a single entry per CDR3 protein. The sample lists 390,000 or so distinct CDR3 sequences, roughly 15% seen once, with about a fifth in the top ten. The clonotype originates from a man between 18 and 35 years old who had mild COVID-19 (a few samples of this study predate the infection). Cell type and time point are not known. Sequences were obtained from PBMCs or a T cell subset sorted from them (not recorded which). The V gene is TRBV20-1, the J gene TRBJ1-2, with a weak D call TRBD1 (5 bases). Here the CDR3 reads CSASVTGEDGYTF. In DNA, the CDR3 is TGCAGTGCTAGTGTGACGGGGGAGGATGGCTACACCTTC.